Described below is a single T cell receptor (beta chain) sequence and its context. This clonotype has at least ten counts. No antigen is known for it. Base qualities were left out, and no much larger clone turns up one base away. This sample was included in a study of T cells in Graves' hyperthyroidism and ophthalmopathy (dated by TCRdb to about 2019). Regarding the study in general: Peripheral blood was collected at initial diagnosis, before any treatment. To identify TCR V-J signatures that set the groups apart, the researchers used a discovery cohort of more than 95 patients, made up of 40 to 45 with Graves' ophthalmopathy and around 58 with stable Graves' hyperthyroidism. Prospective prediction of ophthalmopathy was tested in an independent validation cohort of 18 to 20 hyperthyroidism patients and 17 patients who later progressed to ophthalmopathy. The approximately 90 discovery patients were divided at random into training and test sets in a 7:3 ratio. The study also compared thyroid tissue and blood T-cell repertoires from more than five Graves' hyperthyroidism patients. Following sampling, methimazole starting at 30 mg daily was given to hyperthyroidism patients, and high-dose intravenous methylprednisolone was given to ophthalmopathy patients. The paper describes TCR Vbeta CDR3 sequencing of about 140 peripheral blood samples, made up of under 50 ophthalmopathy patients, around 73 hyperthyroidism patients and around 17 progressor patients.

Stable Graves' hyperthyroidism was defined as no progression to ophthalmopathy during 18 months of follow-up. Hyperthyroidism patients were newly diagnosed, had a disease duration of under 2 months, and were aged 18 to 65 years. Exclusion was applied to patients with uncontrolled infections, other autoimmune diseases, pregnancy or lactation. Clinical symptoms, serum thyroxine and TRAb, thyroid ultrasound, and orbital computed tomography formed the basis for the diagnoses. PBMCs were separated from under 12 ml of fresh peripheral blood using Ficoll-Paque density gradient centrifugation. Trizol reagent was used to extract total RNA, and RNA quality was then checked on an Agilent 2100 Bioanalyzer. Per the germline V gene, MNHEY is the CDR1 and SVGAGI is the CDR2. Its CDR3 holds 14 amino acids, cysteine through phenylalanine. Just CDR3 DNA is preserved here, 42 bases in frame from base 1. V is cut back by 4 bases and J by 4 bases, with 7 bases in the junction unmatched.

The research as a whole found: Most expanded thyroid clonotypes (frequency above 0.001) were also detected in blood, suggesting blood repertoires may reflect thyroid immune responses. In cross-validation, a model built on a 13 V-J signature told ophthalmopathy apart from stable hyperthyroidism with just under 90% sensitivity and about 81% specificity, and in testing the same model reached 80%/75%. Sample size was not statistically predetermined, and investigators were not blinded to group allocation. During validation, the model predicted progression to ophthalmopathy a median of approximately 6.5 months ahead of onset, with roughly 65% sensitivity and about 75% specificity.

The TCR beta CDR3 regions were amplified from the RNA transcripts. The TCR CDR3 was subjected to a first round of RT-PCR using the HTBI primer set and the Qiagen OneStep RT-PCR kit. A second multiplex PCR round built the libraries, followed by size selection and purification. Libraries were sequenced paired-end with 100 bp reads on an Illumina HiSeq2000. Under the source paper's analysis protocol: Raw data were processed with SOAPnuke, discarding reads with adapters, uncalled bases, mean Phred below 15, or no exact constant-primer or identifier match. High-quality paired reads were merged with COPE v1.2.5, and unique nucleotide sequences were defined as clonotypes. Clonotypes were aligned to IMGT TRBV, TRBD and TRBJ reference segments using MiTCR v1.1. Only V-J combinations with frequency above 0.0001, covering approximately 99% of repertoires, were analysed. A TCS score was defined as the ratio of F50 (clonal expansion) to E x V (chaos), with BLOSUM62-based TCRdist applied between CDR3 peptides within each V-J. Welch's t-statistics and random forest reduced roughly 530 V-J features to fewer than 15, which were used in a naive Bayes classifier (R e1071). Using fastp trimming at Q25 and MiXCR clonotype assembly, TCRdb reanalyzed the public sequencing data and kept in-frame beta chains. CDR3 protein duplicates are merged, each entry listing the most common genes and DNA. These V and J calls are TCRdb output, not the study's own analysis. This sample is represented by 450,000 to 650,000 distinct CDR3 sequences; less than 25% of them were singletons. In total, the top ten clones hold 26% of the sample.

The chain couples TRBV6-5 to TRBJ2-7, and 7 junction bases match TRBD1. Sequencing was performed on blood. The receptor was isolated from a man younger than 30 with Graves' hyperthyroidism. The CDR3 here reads CASSLTGILYEQYF. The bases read TGTGCCAGCAGTTTGACAGGGATCCTGTACGAGCAGTACTTC.